This entry describes one TCR beta chain. What it recognizes is unknown. There were about 3,500 ng of total RNA used for each TCR library. TCRdb reanalyzed the 5' RACE reads, giving one entry per CDR3 protein sequence and no DNA. Seen in this sample are around 200,000 distinct CDR3 sequences; the ten most common clones hold around 1.5%. The CDR3 totals 14 residues. The germline V gene encodes CDR1 MNHEY and CDR2 SMNVEV (reference sequence). This record belongs to a study of monozygotic twins with inflammatory bowel disease. Study-level points and caveats: The data did not back a single strong IBD-associated clonotype or signal. Among twins, concordant and discordant pairs did not differ in repertoire similarity, possibly from limited power. T cell subtypes that differed could not be told apart.

The source is a human donor with ulcerative colitis or Crohn's disease, or a healthy co-twin of an affected twin (not recorded which). Sequenced: blood. The J gene is TRBJ1-1, the V gene TRBV27. The CDR3 loop is CASSLVGIGTEAFF.